This T cell receptor (beta chain) was recovered during a study of T cell repertoires in cytomegalovirus infection. Study-wide background: Through public TCR beta signatures, both CMV infection and matching HLA type were indicated. Whole-study findings and limits: CMV-specific TCR beta clonotypes restricted by HLA-C dominated the ex vivo response.

Looked up from germline, CDR1 is SGHTA and CDR2 is FQGTGA. The CDR3 extends over 14 amino acids. V shed 5 bases and J shed 3 bases, with 13 bases lying between them. This clonotype was picked up many times. Antigen specificity is unknown. TCRdb ran MiXCR on the reads and lists one entry per CDR3 protein. The data contain hundreds of thousands of distinct CDR3 sequences, about 29% of them seen just once; the ten biggest clones take up 20%. Sequenced here: cultured PBMCs, sampled from culture after CMV antigen stimulation. The chain uses TRBV7-3 and TRBJ1-2; D may be TRBD1 (6 bases). This clonotype was obtained from a human donor in good health (CMV status not recorded). Some clones in this sample may be carry-over from other donors' samples. The DNA for the CDR3 is TGTGCCAGCAGCCCCCAACAGGGAGACTATGGCTACACCTTC. Translating gives CASSPQQGDYGYTF.